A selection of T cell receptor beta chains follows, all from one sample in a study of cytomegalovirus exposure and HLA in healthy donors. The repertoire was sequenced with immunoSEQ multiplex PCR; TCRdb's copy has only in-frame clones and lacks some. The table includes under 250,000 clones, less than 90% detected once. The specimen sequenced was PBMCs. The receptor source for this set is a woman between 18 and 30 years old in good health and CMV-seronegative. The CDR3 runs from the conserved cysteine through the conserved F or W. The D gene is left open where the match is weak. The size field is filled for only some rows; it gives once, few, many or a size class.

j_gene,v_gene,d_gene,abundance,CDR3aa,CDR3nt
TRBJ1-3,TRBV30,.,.,CAWSVPQDTGNTIYF,TGTGCCTGGAGTGTACCCCAGGACACTGGAAACACCATATATTTT
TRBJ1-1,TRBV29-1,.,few,CSVRTDATEAFF,TGCAGCGTGAGGACGGATGCCACTGAAGCTTTCTTT
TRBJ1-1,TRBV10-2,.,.,CASSELGNTEAFF,TGCGCCAGCAGTGAGTTAGGGAACACTGAAGCTTTCTTT
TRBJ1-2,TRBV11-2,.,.,CASSPSWQAFRGYTF,TGTGCCAGCTCTCCTAGTTGGCAGGCTTTTCGAGGCTACACCTTC
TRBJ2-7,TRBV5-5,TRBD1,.,CASSLHGTAREQYF,TGTGCCAGCAGCTTGCACGGGACAGCGCGAGAGCAGTACTTC
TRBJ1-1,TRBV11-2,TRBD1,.,CASSERGGKPEAFF,TGTGCCAGCAGTGAACGAGGGGGCAAACCTGAAGCTTTCTTT
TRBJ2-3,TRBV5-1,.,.,CASKLGEIPPYTQYF,TGCGCCAGCAAACTTGGGGAGATCCCGCCATATACGCAGTATTTT
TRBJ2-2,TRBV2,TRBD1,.,CASTPGQGTTGELFF,TGTGCCAGCACGCCGGGACAGGGGACCACCGGGGAGCTGTTTTTT
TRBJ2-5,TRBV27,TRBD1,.,CASSLLGQGEETQYF,TGTGCCAGCAGTTTATTGGGACAGGGCGAGGAGACCCAGTACTTC
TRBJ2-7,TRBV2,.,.,CASSGGAPGEQYF,TGTGCCAGCAGTGGGGGGGCGCCCGGCGAGCAGTACTTC
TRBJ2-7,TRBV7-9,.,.,CASSPDSNEQYF,TGTGCCAGCAGCCCTGACAGCAACGAGCAGTACTTC
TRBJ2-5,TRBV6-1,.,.,CASSESLEGVTQYF,TGTGCCAGCAGTGAATCATTAGAAGGGGTCACCCAGTACTTC
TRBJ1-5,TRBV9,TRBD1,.,CASSVAKGGAQPQHF,TGTGCCAGCAGCGTAGCTAAAGGGGGCGCTCAGCCCCAGCATTTT
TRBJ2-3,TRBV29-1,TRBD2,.,CSVRLAGFTDTQYF,TGCAGCGTTCGGCTAGCGGGCTTCACAGATACGCAGTATTTT
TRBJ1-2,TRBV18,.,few,CASSPVPRQNYGYTF,TGTGCCAGCTCACCGGTCCCTCGGCAAAACTATGGCTACACCTTC
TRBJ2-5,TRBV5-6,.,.,CASSLGPGRKTQYF,TGTGCCAGCAGCTTGGGGCCAGGGAGGAAGACCCAGTACTTC
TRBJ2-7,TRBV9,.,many,CASRREQYF,TGTGCCAGCAGGCGCGAGCAGTACTTC
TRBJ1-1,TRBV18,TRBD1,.,CASSGDRINTEAFF,TGTGCCAGCTCGGGGGACAGGATAAACACTGAAGCTTTCTTT